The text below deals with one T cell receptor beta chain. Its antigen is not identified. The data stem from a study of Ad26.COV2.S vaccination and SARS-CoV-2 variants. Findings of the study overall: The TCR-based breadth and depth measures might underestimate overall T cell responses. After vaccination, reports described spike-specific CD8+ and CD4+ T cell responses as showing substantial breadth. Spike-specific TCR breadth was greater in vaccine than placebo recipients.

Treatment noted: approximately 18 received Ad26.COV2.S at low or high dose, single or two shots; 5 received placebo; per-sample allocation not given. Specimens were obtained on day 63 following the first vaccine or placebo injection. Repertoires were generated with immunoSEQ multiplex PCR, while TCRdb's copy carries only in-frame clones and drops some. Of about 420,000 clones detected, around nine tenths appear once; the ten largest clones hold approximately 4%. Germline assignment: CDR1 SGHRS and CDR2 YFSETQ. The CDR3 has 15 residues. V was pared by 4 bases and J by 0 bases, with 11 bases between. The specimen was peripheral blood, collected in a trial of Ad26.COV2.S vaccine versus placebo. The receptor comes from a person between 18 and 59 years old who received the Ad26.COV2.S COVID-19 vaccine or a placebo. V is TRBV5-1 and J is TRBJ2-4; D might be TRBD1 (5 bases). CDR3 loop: CASSVTGLAKNIQYF. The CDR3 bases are TGCGCCAGCAGCGTTACAGGCCTAGCCAAAAACATTCAGTACTTC.